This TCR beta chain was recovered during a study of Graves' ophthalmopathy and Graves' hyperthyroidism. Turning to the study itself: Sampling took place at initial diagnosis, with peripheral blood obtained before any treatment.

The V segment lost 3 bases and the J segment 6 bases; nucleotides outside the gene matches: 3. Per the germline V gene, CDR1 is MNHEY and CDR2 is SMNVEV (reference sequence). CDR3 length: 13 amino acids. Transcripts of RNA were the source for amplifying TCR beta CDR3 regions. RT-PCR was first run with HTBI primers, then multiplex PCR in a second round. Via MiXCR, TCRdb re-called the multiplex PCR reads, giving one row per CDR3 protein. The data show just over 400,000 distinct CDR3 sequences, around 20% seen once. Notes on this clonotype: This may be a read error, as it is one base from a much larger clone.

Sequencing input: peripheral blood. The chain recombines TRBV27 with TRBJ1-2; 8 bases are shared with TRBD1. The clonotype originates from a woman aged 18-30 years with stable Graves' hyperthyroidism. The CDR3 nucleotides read TGTGCCAGCAGTTTCTCGACAGGGGATGGCTACACCTTC. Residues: CASSFSTGDGYTF.